This TCR beta chain derives from a study of naive CD8 T cells in extremely preterm neonates. Study-level points and caveats: The authors flagged variable productive template counts in preterm samples. Preterm CDR3s were shorter than older groups', with fewer N additions and less trimming.

Sequencing used immunoSEQ multiplex PCR; TCRdb keeps in-frame clones, though not all of them. The sample lists some 4,800 clones; around 96% were seen once. Concerning this clone: Its target is not known.

From germline, CDR1 is MNHEY and CDR2 SMNVEV (reference sequence). With 3 bases clipped from V and 3 bases from J, the junction kept 1 base outside the gene matches. The CDR3 extends over 15 amino acids. Preterm samples came from extremely preterm deliveries at roughly 21-28 weeks. The sample taken for sequencing was naive CD8+ T cells from cord blood. The TCR sequence derives from a boy who was born preterm. V is TRBV27 and J is TRBJ2-3, with 12 bases that match TRBD2. The CDR3 nucleotides read TGTGCCAGCAGTTTGGGGACTAGCGGGACAGATACGCAGTATTTT. It specifies CASSLGTSGTDTQYF.